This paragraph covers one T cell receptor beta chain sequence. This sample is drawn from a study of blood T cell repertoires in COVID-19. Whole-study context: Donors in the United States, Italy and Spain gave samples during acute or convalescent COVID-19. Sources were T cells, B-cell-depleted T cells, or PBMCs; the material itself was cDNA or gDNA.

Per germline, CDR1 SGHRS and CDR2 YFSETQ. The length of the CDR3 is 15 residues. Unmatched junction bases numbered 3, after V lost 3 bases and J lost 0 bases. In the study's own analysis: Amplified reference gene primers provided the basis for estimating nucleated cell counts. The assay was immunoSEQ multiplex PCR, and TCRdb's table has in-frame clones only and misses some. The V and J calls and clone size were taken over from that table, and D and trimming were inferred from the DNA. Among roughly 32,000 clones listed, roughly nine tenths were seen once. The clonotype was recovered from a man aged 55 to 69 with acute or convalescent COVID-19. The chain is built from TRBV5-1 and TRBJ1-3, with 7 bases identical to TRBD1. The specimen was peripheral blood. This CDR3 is CASSSTGVSGNTIYF. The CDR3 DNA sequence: TGCGCCAGCAGCTCCACAGGGGTCTCTGGAAACACCATATATTTT. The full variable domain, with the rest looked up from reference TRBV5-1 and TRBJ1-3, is KAGVTQTPRYLIKTRGQQVTLSCSPISGHRSVSWYQQTPGQGLQFLFEYFSETQRNKGNFPGRFSGRQFSNSRSEMNVSTLELGDSALYLCASSSTGVSGNTIYFGEGSWLTVV.